The 8 T cell receptor beta chains in this list originate from one sample, sequenced in a study of OX40 agonist ivuxolimab in advanced cancers. Assay used: immunoSEQ multiplex PCR; TCRdb lists only in-frame clones, some missing. There are approximately 91,000 clones in the sample; 80% to 90% occur only once, and roughly 2.1% lies in the top ten. The sequences come from CD4+ or CD8+ T cells sorted from blood, collected in a trial of the OX40 agonist ivuxolimab. The receptors derive from an adult with an advanced solid tumor such as melanoma, head and neck, liver or kidney cancer.

The V call is TRBV27, the J call TRBJ2-2; either TRBD1 or TRBD2 may fit D (5 bases each). The V gene lost 3 bases and the J gene lost 7 bases, with 12 bases spanning the gap. The CDR3 covers 14 residues. The germline CDR1 and CDR2 sequences are MNHEY and SMNVEV (reference sequence). The CDR3 coding sequence is TGTGCCAGCAGTTTGAGAGGGGTGGTCGGGGAGCTGTTTTTT. Residues: CASSLRGVVGELFF.

This clone was counted a single time. The rearrangement joins TRBV19 to TRBJ1-2; D might be TRBD1 (5 bases). This CDR3 comprises 12 residues. V was pared by 2 bases and J by 4 bases, with 5 bases between. Germline values: CDR1 LNHDA, CDR2 SQIVND (reference sequence). The CDR3 nucleotides read TGTGCCAGTAGTATACAGGGCTATGGCTACACCTTC. It encodes CASSIQGYGYTF. Looking up the rest from reference TRBV19 and TRBJ1-2 gives the full variable domain: DGGITQSPKYLFRKEGQNVTLSCEQNLNHDAMYWYRQDPGQGLRLIYYSQIVNDFQKGDIAEGYSVSREKKESFPLTVTSAQKNPTAFYLCASSIQGYGYTFGSGTRLTVV.

This clone was picked up one time. Here the CDR3 DNA reads TGTGCCAGCAGCCTGGCCCCGGGGCGCGAGCAGTTCTTC. This codes for CASSLAPGREQFF. The chain combines TRBV7-3 with TRBJ2-1, with D tentatively TRBD1 or TRBD2 (5 bases each). From germline, CDR1 is SGHTA and CDR2 FQGTGA. This CDR3 is 13 amino acids long. Trimming took off 5 bases at V and 10 bases at J, with 15 bases between the two ends. The whole variable domain, remainder taken from reference TRBV7-3 and TRBJ2-1, is GAGVSQTPSNKVTEKGKYVELRCDPISGHTALYWYRQSLGQGPEFLIYFQGTGAADDSGLPNDRFFAVRPEGSVSTLKIQRTERGDSAVYLCASSLAPGREQFFGPGTRLTVL.

This chain uses TRBV16 with TRBJ2-1, with 11 nucleotides matching TRBD1. The germline gives CDR1 KGHSY, CDR2 FQNENV. V shed 7 bases, J shed 4 bases, and the junction held 9 bases outside the gene matches. The CDR3 totals 16 residues. CDR3 in DNA: TGTGCCAGCAAGAAAACCGGGACAGGGGGATACAATGAGCAGTTCTTC. Amino acid sequence: CASKKTGTGGYNEQFF.

The chain combines TRBV7-9 with TRBJ2-7; 12 bases are shared with TRBD1. V was pared by 3 bases and J by 6 bases, with 3 bases of the junction left unmatched. Germline V CDR1 and CDR2: SEHNR, FQNEAQ (reference sequence). This CDR3 spans 14 amino acids. CDR3 sequence reads: CASSLGQGASEQYF. The CDR3 bases are TGTGCCAGCAGCTTGGGACAGGGGGCTTCCGAGCAGTACTTC.

V usage is TRBV20-1 and J usage is TRBJ2-7; 7 bases map to TRBD2. J lost 2 bases, V lost 7 bases, and 2 bases had no gene match. CDR3 length equals 11 residues. The germline CDR1 and CDR2 sequences are DFQATT and SNEGSKA (reference sequence). The CDR3 is CSVGTTYEQYF. In nucleotides, the CDR3 is TGCAGTGTCGGGACTACCTACGAGCAGTACTTC.

The V call is TRBV20-1, the J call TRBJ2-7; D gene ambiguous. The V gene lost 3 bases and the J gene lost 6 bases, with 9 bases spanning the gap. Germline V CDR1 and CDR2: DFQATT, SNEGSKA (reference sequence). The CDR3 runs 11 residues. The CDR3 sequence is CSASGLGEQYF. CDR3 coding DNA: TGCAGTGCTAGCGGTTTGGGCGAGCAGTACTTC.

This rearrangement joins TRBV30 to TRBJ2-2; 8 bases are a match to TRBD1. Unmatched junction bases numbered 11, after V lost 4 bases and J lost 4 bases. CDR1 is GTSNPN and CDR2 is SVGIG in the germline V gene (reference sequence). The length of the CDR3 is 16 residues. CDR3 residues: CAWNLIQGASTGELFF. The CDR3 nucleotides read TGTGCCTGGAACTTAATCCAGGGGGCTAGCACCGGGGAGCTGTTTTTT.